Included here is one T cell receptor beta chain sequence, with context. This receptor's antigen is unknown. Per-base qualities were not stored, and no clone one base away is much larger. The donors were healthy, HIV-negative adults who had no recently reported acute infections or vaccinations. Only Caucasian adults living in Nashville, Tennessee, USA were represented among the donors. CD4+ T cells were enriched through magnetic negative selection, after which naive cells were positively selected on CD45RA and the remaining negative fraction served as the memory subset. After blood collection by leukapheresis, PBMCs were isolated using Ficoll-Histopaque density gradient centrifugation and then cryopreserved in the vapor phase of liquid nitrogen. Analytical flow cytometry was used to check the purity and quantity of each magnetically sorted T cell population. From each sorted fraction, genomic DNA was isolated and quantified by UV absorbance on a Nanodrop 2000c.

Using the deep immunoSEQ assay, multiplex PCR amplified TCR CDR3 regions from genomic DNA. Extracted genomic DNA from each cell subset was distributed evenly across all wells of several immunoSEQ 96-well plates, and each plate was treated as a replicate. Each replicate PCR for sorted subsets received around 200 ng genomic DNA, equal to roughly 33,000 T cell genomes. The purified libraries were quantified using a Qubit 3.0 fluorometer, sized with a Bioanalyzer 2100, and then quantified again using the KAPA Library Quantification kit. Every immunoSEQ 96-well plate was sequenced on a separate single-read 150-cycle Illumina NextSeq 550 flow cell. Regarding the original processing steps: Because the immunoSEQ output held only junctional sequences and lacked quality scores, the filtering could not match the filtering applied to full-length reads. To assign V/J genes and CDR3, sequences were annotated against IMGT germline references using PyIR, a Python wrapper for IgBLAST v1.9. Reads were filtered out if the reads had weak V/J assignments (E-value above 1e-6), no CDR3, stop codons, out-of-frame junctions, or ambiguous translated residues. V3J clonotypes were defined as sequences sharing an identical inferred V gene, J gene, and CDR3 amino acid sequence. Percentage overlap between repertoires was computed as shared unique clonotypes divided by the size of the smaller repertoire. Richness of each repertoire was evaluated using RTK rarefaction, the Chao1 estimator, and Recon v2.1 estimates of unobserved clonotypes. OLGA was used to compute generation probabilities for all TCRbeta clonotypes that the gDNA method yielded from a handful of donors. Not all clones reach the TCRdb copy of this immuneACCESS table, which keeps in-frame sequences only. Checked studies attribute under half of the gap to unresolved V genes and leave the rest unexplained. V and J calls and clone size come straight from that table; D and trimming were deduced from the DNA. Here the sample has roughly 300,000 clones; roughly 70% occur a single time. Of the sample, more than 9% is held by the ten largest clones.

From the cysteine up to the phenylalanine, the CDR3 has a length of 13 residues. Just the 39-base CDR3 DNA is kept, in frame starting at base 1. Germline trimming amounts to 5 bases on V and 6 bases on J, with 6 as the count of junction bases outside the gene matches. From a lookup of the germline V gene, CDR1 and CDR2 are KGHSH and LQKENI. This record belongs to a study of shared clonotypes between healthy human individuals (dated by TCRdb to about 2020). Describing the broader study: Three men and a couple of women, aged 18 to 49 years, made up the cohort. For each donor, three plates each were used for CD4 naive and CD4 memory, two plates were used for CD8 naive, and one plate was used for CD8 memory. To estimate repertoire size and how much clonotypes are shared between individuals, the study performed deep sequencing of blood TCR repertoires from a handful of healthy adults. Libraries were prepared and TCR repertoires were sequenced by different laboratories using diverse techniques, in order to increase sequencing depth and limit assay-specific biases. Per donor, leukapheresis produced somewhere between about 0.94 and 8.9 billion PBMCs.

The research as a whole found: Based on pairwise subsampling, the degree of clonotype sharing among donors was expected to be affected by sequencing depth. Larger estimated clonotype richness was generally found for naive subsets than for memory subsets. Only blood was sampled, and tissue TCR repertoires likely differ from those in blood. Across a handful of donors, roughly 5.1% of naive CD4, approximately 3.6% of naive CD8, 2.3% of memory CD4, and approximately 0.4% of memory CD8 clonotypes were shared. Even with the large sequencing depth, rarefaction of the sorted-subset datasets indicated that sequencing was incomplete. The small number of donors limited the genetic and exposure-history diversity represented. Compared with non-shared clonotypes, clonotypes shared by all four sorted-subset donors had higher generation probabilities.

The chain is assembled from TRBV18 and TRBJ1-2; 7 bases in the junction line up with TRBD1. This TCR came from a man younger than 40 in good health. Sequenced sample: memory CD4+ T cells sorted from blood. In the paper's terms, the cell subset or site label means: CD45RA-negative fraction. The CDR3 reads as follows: CASSSQGLDGYTF. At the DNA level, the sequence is TGTGCCAGCTCATCACAGGGGCTGGATGGCTACACCTTC.